The 21 T cell receptor beta chains presented below share a single source sample, sequenced in a study of shared clonotypes between healthy human individuals (TCRdb year 2020). Receptor amplification or capture employed the immunoSEQ multiplex PCR assay. TCRdb's version of the immuneACCESS table is confined to in-frame rearrangements and falls short of the full clone set. An unresolved V gene accounts for under half of the shortfall where checked; the remainder is of unknown origin. The sample profile shows over a million clones; over 95% of them were found once. The ten largest account for approximately 1.1% of the sample. Sequenced material: naive CD4+ T cells sorted from blood. The cell subset or site label corresponds to: CD45RA+ positively selected. Receptors were obtained from a man aged 25-45 years in good health.

On this clone itself: Additional DNA sequences in this sample encode the identical CDR3. The chain joins TRBV9 to TRBJ2-6; no reliable D call. This CDR3 has 15 residues. Germline V gene lookup returns CDR1 SGDLS and CDR2 YYNGEE. V was trimmed by 0 bases and J by 1 base, leaving 5 bases between them. Here the CDR3 reads CASSVGGSGANVLTF. In DNA, the CDR3 is TGTGCCAGCAGCGTAGGGGGATCTGGGGCCAACGTCCTGACTTTC.

This chain links TRBV19 with TRBJ2-2, with 7 bases fitting TRBD1. CDR3 length equals 16 residues. The V and J ends lost 3 bases and 1 base, in that order; junction bases with no gene match: 5. Germline values: CDR1 LNHDA, CDR2 SQIVND (reference sequence). CDR3 amino acids: CASSMGTALNTGELFF. DNA for the CDR3: TGTGCCAGTAGTATGGGGACAGCATTGAACACCGGGGAGCTGTTTTTT.

The V gene is TRBV19, the J gene TRBJ2-3, with a possible D match to TRBD1 (7 bases). The V end lost 6 bases, the J end lost 3 bases, and 13 bases lay between the germline ends. This CDR3 region has 14 residues. Germline-derived CDR1 and CDR2 are LNHDA and SQIVND (reference sequence). The DNA for the CDR3 is TGTGCCAGTAGCAAACAGGGGAGGACAGATACGCAGTATTTT. Translating it yields CASSKQGRTDTQYF.

The rearrangement links TRBV5-1 to TRBJ2-1; 7 bases match TRBD1. The CDR3 loop spans 19 amino acids. Trimming took 5 bases from V and 0 from J; bases not matched to a gene: 17. Germline V gene lookup returns CDR1 SGHRS and CDR2 YFSETQ. The CDR3 region is CASRSGPWTGTSSYNEQFF. The DNA for the CDR3 is TGCGCCAGCAGGTCTGGGCCCTGGACAGGAACAAGCTCCTACAATGAGCAGTTCTTC.

This chain links TRBV18 with TRBJ2-7, with TRBD2 matching 9 bases. The germline V gene has CDR1 KGHSH and CDR2 LQKENI. V lost 2 bases to trimming and J lost 0 bases; unmatched junction nucleotides: 8. The CDR3 spans 17 residues. Here the CDR3 reads CASSPMTSGRSSYEQYF. DNA of the CDR3: TGTGCCAGCTCACCAATGACTAGCGGACGTAGCTCCTACGAGCAGTACTTC.

The V and J genes are TRBV11-2 and TRBJ2-7; weak D call: TRBD1 (5 bases). This CDR3 region has 14 residues. Germline V gene lookup returns CDR1 SGHAT and CDR2 FQNNGV. Trimming removed 4 bases at V and 4 bases at J, with 14 bases between. CDR3 DNA: TGTGCCAGCAGCTCCGAACGACAGCTGTACGAGCAGTACTTC. It specifies CASSSERQLYEQYF.

This chain connects TRBV5-4 to TRBJ2-5, with 7 bases matching TRBD2. Germline-derived CDR1 and CDR2 are SGHNT and YYREEE (reference sequence). This CDR3 has 16 residues. The V segment lost 0 bases and the J segment 5 bases; nucleotides outside the gene matches: 10. The CDR3 sequence is CASSLASSGAWETQYF. The DNA for the CDR3 is TGTGCCAGCAGCTTGGCCTCTAGCGGAGCCTGGGAGACCCAGTACTTC. Combining the CDR3 with reference TRBV5-4 and TRBJ2-5 gives the whole variable domain ETGVTQSPTHLIKTRGQQVTLRCSSQSGHNTVSWYQQALGQGPQFIFQYYREEENGRGNFPPRFSGLQFPNYSSELNVNALELDDSALYLCASSLASSGAWETQYFGPGTRLLVL.

The chain uses TRBV11-2 and TRBJ2-3, with 11 bases identical to TRBD2. This CDR3 spans 16 amino acids. Trimming cost V 1 base and J 3 bases; bases outside gene matches: 3. The V gene's germline CDR1 is SGHAT and CDR2 FQNNGV. The CDR3 spells CASSLGPSGRTDTQYF. In nucleotides, the CDR3 is TGTGCCAGCAGCTTAGGGCCTAGCGGGAGGACAGATACGCAGTATTTT. Filled out from reference TRBV11-2 and TRBJ2-3, the complete variable domain reads EAGVAQSPRYKIIEKRQSVAFWCNPISGHATLYWYQQILGQGPKLLIQFQNNGVVDDSQLPKDRFSAERLKGVDSTLKIQPAKLEDSAVYLCASSLGPSGRTDTQYFGPGTRLTVL.

The V and J genes are TRBV6-5 and TRBJ1-5; the D gene is possibly TRBD1 (5 bases). CDR1 and CDR2 from the germline V gene are MNHEY and SVGAGI. This CDR3 comprises 14 residues. V lost 5 bases to trimming and J lost 6 bases, with 14 bases between them. CDR3 in amino acids: CASSRGGKGQPQHF. Here the CDR3 DNA reads TGTGCCAGCAGTAGGGGAGGAAAGGGTCAGCCCCAGCATTTT.

Notes on this clone: Other DNA sequences of this sample code for an identical CDR3. The V gene is TRBV4-1, the J gene TRBJ2-7, with D unclear. Trimming took 0 bases from V and 0 from J, leaving 3 bases between them. Germline lookup yields CDR1 MGHRA and CDR2 YSYEKL. The CDR3 covers 13 residues. CDR3 bases: TGCGCCAGCAGCCAAGATAGCTCCTACGAGCAGTACTTC. It yields the protein CASSQDSSYEQYF.

In the case of this clone: Other DNA sequences of this sample code for an identical CDR3. J is TRBJ2-1 and V is TRBV5-1, with 8 bases lining up with TRBD2. V dropped 0 bases and J dropped 4; count of bases not matched to a gene: 3. CDR1 is SGHRS and CDR2 is YFSETQ in the germline V gene. The CDR3 covers 15 residues. CDR3: CASSLGLAGYNEQFF. The CDR3 DNA is TGCGCCAGCAGCTTGGGGCTAGCGGGTTACAATGAGCAGTTCTTC.

V and J are TRBV27 and TRBJ2-5, with D possibly being TRBD1 (5 bases). Trimming left V 4 bases short and J 7 bases short, with 16 bases between. The CDR3 covers 14 residues. Per germline, CDR1 MNHEY and CDR2 SMNVEV (reference sequence). The CDR3 here is CASSSALYQGTQYF. CDR3 nucleotides: TGTGCCAGCAGTTCGGCACTCTACCAGGGGACCCAGTACTTC.

The V call is TRBV29-1, the J call TRBJ2-1; D possibly corresponds to TRBD2 (5 bases). V was pared by 4 bases and J by 0 bases, with 10 bases between. The CDR3 is made up of 14 amino acids. The germline V gene encodes CDR1 SQVTM and CDR2 ANQGSEA. In nucleotides, the CDR3 is TGCAGCGTTGTTAGGACTTCCTCCTACAATGAGCAGTTCTTC. Protein: CSVVRTSSYNEQFF.

This chain uses TRBV28 with TRBJ1-2, with unresolved D. Between the trimmed V and J ends, which lost 1 base and 2 bases, there was a span of 14 bases. This CDR3 has 16 residues. Per the germline V gene, CDR1 is MDHEN and CDR2 is SYDVKM. CDR3 loop: CASSLYVGQANYGYTF. The CDR3 coding sequence is TGTGCCAGCAGTTTATATGTCGGCCAGGCAAACTATGGCTACACCTTC.

As for this clone: The same CDR3 is also encoded by other DNA sequences in this sample. The chain couples TRBV6-5 to TRBJ1-1, with D unclear. Germline values: CDR1 MNHEY, CDR2 SVGAGI. V gave up 8 bases and J gave up 3 bases, with 10 bases separating them. The CDR3 length is 12 residues. The CDR3 region is CASSSWDTEAFF. Here the CDR3 DNA reads TGTGCCAGCTCTAGCTGGGACACTGAAGCTTTCTTT.

The chain employs TRBV11-3 and TRBJ2-1, with D possibly being TRBD1 (6 bases). The V end was cut by 4 bases, the J end by 8 bases, with 12 bases between. Germline values: CDR1 SGHNT, CDR2 YENEEA. The CDR3 consists of 13 residues. Here the CDR3 reads CASSSGVGDEQFF. The DNA of the CDR3 is TGTGCCAGCAGCTCAGGGGTTGGCGATGAGCAGTTCTTC.

For this clone: Other DNA variants within this sample encode the same CDR3. The J gene is TRBJ1-4, the V gene TRBV29-1, with D possibly TRBD1 on 5 matching bases. This CDR3 region has 12 residues. The ends were cut back, 6 bases at V and 5 bases at J, with 10 bases in the middle. In germline, CDR1 is SQVTM, CDR2 ANQGSEA. CDR3 coding DNA: TGCAGCGTGCGGGGGTCAAATGAAAAACTGTTTTTT. Its protein is CSVRGSNEKLFF.

Of note for this clone: The identical CDR3 is also encoded by other nucleotide sequences in the sample. This chain uses TRBV28 with TRBJ1-5; 9 nucleotides match TRBD1. The CDR3 is made up of 14 amino acids. With 6 bases clipped from V and 4 bases from J, the junction kept 4 bases outside the gene matches. CDR1 MDHEN and CDR2 SYDVKM come from the germline V gene. The CDR3 DNA reads as TGTGCCAGCAGCCCCGGACAGGGGAATCAGCCCCAGCATTTT. Its protein is CASSPGQGNQPQHF.

The J gene is TRBJ1-1, the V gene TRBV5-4, with D unclear. Trimming stripped 4 bases from V and 0 bases from J, with 13 bases between. Germline values: CDR1 SGHNT, CDR2 YYREEE (reference sequence). The CDR3 sequence is 15 residues long. The CDR3 region has the DNA TGTGCCAGCAGCGGGCGGGAAAACGTGAACACTGAAGCTTTCTTT. Amino acid sequence: CASSGRENVNTEAFF.

This chain joins TRBV6-1 and TRBJ2-7; 8 bases match TRBD1. Germline V lookup: CDR1 MNHNS, CDR2 SASEGT. The CDR3 spans 14 residues. With 2 bases clipped from V and 7 bases from J, the junction kept 7 bases outside the gene matches. The CDR3 loop is CASSETSGTGEQYF. The CDR3 DNA follows: TGTGCCAGCAGTGAAACATCCGGGACAGGAGAGCAGTACTTC.

The rearrangement joins TRBV28 to TRBJ2-7; 14 nucleotides match TRBD2. Germline values: CDR1 MDHEN, CDR2 SYDVKM. CDR3 size: 11 residues. CDR3 sequence (DNA): TGTGCCAGCAGTGTCGGACTAGCGGGAGGAGTC. The encoded protein is CASSVGLAGGV.